Each of the 27 T cell receptor beta chains below was sequenced from the same sample in a study of blood T cell repertoires in COVID-19. Sequencing used immunoSEQ multiplex PCR; TCRdb keeps in-frame clones, though not all of them. The sample carries more than 25,000 clones, 84% recorded once. Input material: peripheral blood. These receptors were taken from a human donor in a cohort sampled during active COVID-19.

The chain employs TRBV2 and TRBJ1-5; 8 nucleotides match TRBD1. The CDR3 is 14 amino acids. Germline CDR1 SNHLY, CDR2 FYNNEI. J lost 3 bases, V lost 7 bases, and 5 bases had no gene match. The DNA of the CDR3 is TGTGCCAGCACCACGGACAGGGACAATCAGCCCCAGCATTTT. This gives the protein CASTTDRDNQPQHF.

This chain connects TRBV11-2 to TRBJ2-3, with TRBD1 as a possible D gene (7 bases). This CDR3 has 16 residues. The germline V and J ends were trimmed by 1 base and 1 base, with 12 bases remaining between them. CDR1 is SGHAT and CDR2 is FQNNGV in the germline V gene. As DNA, the CDR3 is TGTGCCAGCAGCTTAGGGAGGGGGCGCGGCACAGATACGCAGTATTTT. Translation: CASSLGRGRGTDTQYF.

V usage is TRBV6-5 and J usage is TRBJ2-7, with TRBD1 matching over 7 bases. The V gene's germline CDR1 is MNHEY and CDR2 SVGAGI. The CDR3 consists of 14 residues. The V gene end was trimmed by 7 bases and the J gene end by 3 bases; junction bases not matched to a gene: 9. CDR3 coding DNA: TGTGCCAGCATTTCCGACAGGGATGGCTACGAGCAGTACTTC. This codes for CASISDRDGYEQYF.

The chain uses TRBV5-1 and TRBJ1-1; D may be TRBD1 (6 bases). Germline V gives CDR1 SGHRS, CDR2 YFSETQ. This CDR3 comprises 15 residues. Between the trimmed V and J ends, which lost 4 bases and 7 bases, there was a span of 20 bases. The CDR3 nucleotides read TGCGCCAGCAGCGGGGAAACAGGGCTGGCGGGTGAAGCTTTCTTT. It codes for CASSGETGLAGEAFF.

The chain joins TRBV28 to TRBJ1-4; 9 positions agree with TRBD1. In germline, CDR1 is MDHEN, CDR2 SYDVKM. The CDR3 spans 15 residues. V trimming: 5 bases; J trimming: 7 bases; junction bases outside the gene matches: 8. DNA for the CDR3: TGTGCCAGCAGTCAGGGGACAGGGCGTGGTGAAAAACTGTTTTTT. Encoded protein: CASSQGTGRGEKLFF.

Regarding this clone: The sample holds other DNA sequences that translate to the same CDR3. CDR3 DNA: TGTGCCAGCAGCCAAGGACTAGCGGGCACAGATACGCAGTATTTT. The encoded protein is CASSQGLAGTDTQYF. The rearrangement joins TRBV3-1 (or the pseudogene TRBV3-2) to TRBJ2-3, with 9 bases lining up with TRBD2. Germline trimming cut 1 base from V and 1 base from J; bases unmatched to any gene: 0. Germline V CDR1 and CDR2: LGHDT, YNNKEL (reference sequence). CDR3 length: 15 residues.

The J gene is TRBJ2-5, the V gene TRBV7-2; 9 nucleotides line up with TRBD1. V trimming: 4 bases; J trimming: 5 bases; junction bases outside the gene matches: 2. This CDR3 contains 13 residues. The germline V gene has CDR1 SGHTA and CDR2 FQGNSA. CDR3 protein: CASSSGQGETQYF. CDR3 in DNA: TGTGCCAGCAGCTCTGGACAGGGGGAGACCCAGTACTTC.

The V call is TRBV27, the J call TRBJ1-1; D may be TRBD1 (6 bases). The CDR3 runs 15 residues. Germline assignment: CDR1 MNHEY and CDR2 SMNVEV (reference sequence). The V gene lost 2 bases and the J gene lost 2 bases, with 12 bases spanning the gap. The CDR3 here is CASSLKRGTNTEAFF. The CDR3 region has the DNA TGTGCCAGCAGTTTAAAAAGGGGGACCAACACTGAAGCTTTCTTT.

The chain links TRBV7-9 to TRBJ2-1; tentatively, D is TRBD1 (6 bases). Germline loops: CDR1 SEHNR, CDR2 FQNEAQ (reference sequence). The length of the CDR3 is 16 residues. V lost 4 bases and J 0 bases, leaving 13 bases between the germline ends. CDR3: CASSSLTGNSYNEQFF. The CDR3, as DNA: TGTGCCAGCAGCTCGTTGACAGGCAACTCCTACAATGAGCAGTTCTTC. The full variable domain, in which reference TRBV7-9 and TRBJ2-1 provide the parts outside the CDR3, is DTGVSQNPRHKITKRGQNVTFRCDPISEHNRLYWYRQTLGQGPEFLTYFQNEAQLEKSRLLSDRFSAERPKGSFSTLEIQRTEQGDSAMYLCASSSLTGNSYNEQFFGPGTRLTVL.

The chain recombines TRBV4-2 with TRBJ2-1; 8 nucleotides align to TRBD1. Germline V gene lookup returns CDR1 LGHNA and CDR2 YNFKEQ. The CDR3 has 16 amino acids. J gave up 1 base and V 0 bases, and 2 bases lay outside the gene matches. CDR3 amino acids: CASSQDGQGSYNEQFF. CDR3 DNA sequence: TGTGCCAGCAGCCAAGACGGACAGGGATCCTACAATGAGCAGTTCTTC.

The chain uses TRBV25-1 and TRBJ1-3; 9 bases line up with TRBD1. Unmatched junction bases numbered 4, after V lost 4 bases and J lost 6 bases. Germline values: CDR1 MGHDK, CDR2 SYGVNS. This CDR3 has 14 residues. The DNA for the CDR3 is TGTGCCAGCAGTGGGACAGGGGATGAAAACACCATATATTTT. Encoded protein: CASSGTGDENTIYF.

The chain has TRBV7-6 and TRBJ2-1; TRBD2 matches at 11 bases. The germline V gene encodes CDR1 SGHVS and CDR2 FNYEAQ. V lost 5 bases, J lost 5 bases, and 5 bases stayed unmatched. The CDR3 totals 15 residues. CDR3 in amino acids: CASSPLAGEDNEQFF. The CDR3 DNA reads TGTGCCAGCAGCCCACTAGCGGGGGAGGACAATGAGCAGTTCTTC.

CDR3: CASSSPGTGLGTRETQYF. The CDR3 bases are TGTGCCAGCAGCTCTCCCGGGACAGGGCTTGGTACCAGAGAGACCCAGTACTTC. The chain employs TRBV7-6 and TRBJ2-5; 9 positions agree with TRBD1. V trimming: 4 bases; J trimming: 4 bases; junction bases outside the gene matches: 16. The CDR3 extends over 18 amino acids. The germline V gene has CDR1 SGHVS and CDR2 FNYEAQ.

V and J are TRBV5-1 and TRBJ2-3; 7 bases are a match to TRBD1. The CDR3 has 17 amino acids. Germline CDR1 is SGHRS and CDR2 is YFSETQ. V shed 4 bases, J shed 4 bases, and the junction held 15 bases outside the gene matches. The CDR3 nucleotides read TGCGCCAGCAGCATAACCCCAGGGGGAATTGAGGCAGATACGCAGTATTTT. It is translated as CASSITPGGIEADTQYF.

This clone has more than one count but fewer than ten. The chain couples TRBV4-1 to TRBJ1-2, with TRBD1 as a possible D gene (5 bases). This CDR3 region has 13 residues. The V gene's germline CDR1 is MGHRA and CDR2 YSYEKL. Trimming took 4 bases from V and 4 from J, leaving 10 bases between them. The CDR3 nucleotides read TGCGCCAGCAGCCCGACAGCGGGCTATGGCTACACCTTC. Its translation: CASSPTAGYGYTF.

The chain's CDR3 is CAWDRAPNNEQFF. Written as DNA, the CDR3 is TGTGCCTGGGACAGGGCACCTAACAATGAGCAGTTCTTC. V usage is TRBV30 and J usage is TRBJ2-1; 7 bases are shared with TRBD1. The V gene's germline CDR1 is GTSNPN and CDR2 SVGIG (reference sequence). The J segment lost 5 bases and the V segment lost 5 bases, leaving 6 bases of the junction unmatched. CDR3 length: 13 residues.

This chain joins TRBV7-7 and TRBJ1-5; no firm D call. V lost 6 bases, J lost 2 bases, and 17 bases lay in between. The V gene's germline CDR1 is SSHAT and CDR2 FNYEAQ (reference sequence). The CDR3 consists of 16 residues. CDR3 residues: CASRWYSSFGNQPQHF. In DNA form, the CDR3 reads TGTGCCAGCAGATGGTACTCGAGTTTTGGCAATCAGCCCCAGCATTTT.

The rearrangement joins TRBV28 to TRBJ2-3; no clear D gene. V was pared by 7 bases and J by 4 bases, with 9 bases between. The CDR3 has 12 amino acids. Germline CDR1 reads MDHEN; CDR2 reads SYDVKM. The CDR3 reads CASTLRSDTQYF. CDR3 sequence (DNA): TGTGCCAGCACACTACGTTCAGATACGCAGTATTTT.

This clone appeared a single time. The rearrangement links TRBV7-2 to TRBJ1-6, with D unclear. Deletions cut 2 bases from V and 3 bases from J, with 11 bases between. Germline CDR1 SGHTA, CDR2 FQGNSA. CDR3 length equals 16 residues. For the CDR3, the DNA is TGTGCCAGCAGCTTAATCAGAGCGGACTATAATTCACCCCTCCACTTT. Its protein product is CASSLIRADYNSPLHF.

V usage is TRBV5-1 and J usage is TRBJ1-6, with TRBD1 as a possible D gene (5 bases). The ends were cut back, 0 bases at V and 3 bases at J, with 16 bases in the middle. CDR1 and CDR2 (germline): SGHRS, YFSETQ. The CDR3 length is 18 residues. This chain's CDR3 is CASSLGLGTSGYNSPLHF. The CDR3 nucleotides are TGCGCCAGCAGCTTGGGTTTGGGGACTTCAGGCTATAATTCACCCCTCCACTTT. The full variable domain, completed using reference TRBV5-1 and TRBJ1-6, is KAGVTQTPRYLIKTRGQQVTLSCSPISGHRSVSWYQQTPGQGLQFLFEYFSETQRNKGNFPGRFSGRQFSNSRSEMNVSTLELGDSALYLCASSLGLGTSGYNSPLHFGNGTRLTVT.

The chain couples TRBV19 to TRBJ1-1; D ambiguous. Germline V gives CDR1 LNHDA, CDR2 SQIVND (reference sequence). This CDR3 region has 12 residues. Between the trimmed V and J ends, which lost 3 bases and 5 bases, there was a span of 7 bases. CDR3 sequence reads: CASSIGRTEAFF. In DNA form, the CDR3 reads TGTGCCAGTAGTATTGGCAGGACTGAAGCTTTCTTT.

The genes are TRBV25-1 and TRBJ1-1; no firm D call. Trimming removed 7 bases from V and 5 bases from J, with 20 bases in between. This CDR3 has 15 amino acids. The germline V gene has CDR1 MGHDK and CDR2 SYGVNS. The CDR3 sequence: CASNDRVGVGTEAFF. The CDR3, as DNA: TGTGCCAGCAATGACCGGGTCGGGGTGGGAACTGAAGCTTTCTTT.

The V call is TRBV19, the J call TRBJ1-2, with D possibly TRBD1 on 6 matching bases. CDR3 length: 13 amino acids. Trimming shortened V by 6 bases and J by 2 bases, and 10 bases separated the two germline ends. Germline V gives CDR1 LNHDA, CDR2 SQIVND (reference sequence). CDR3 sequence (DNA): TGTGCCAGTAGATCGGGGGGCAACTATGGCTACACCTTC. This translates into CASRSGGNYGYTF.

The CDR3 region is CASSFDRTRQFF. In nucleotides, the CDR3 is TGTGCCAGCAGTTTTGACAGGACCAGGCAGTTCTTC. The rearrangement links TRBV12-3 or TRBV12-4 to TRBJ2-1; tentative D call: TRBD1 (6 bases). This CDR3 has 12 residues. The V gene lost 3 bases and the J gene lost 12 bases, with 12 bases spanning the gap.

This clone came up once. This chain links TRBV28 with TRBJ1-2; the D is unclear. Trimming pared 2 bases from V and 3 bases from J, leaving 10 bases between. The CDR3 sequence is 14 residues long. CDR1 is MDHEN, CDR2 SYDVKM, per germline. The CDR3 DNA follows: TGTGCCAGCAGTTTAGCAGGAGCGGACTATGGCTACACCTTC. Protein product: CASSLAGADYGYTF.

This clone appeared a few times. The gene calls are TRBV28 and TRBJ2-7; D remains ambiguous. The CDR3 totals 11 residues. CDR1 and CDR2 (germline): MDHEN, SYDVKM. The V end was cut by 5 bases, the J end by 3 bases, with 5 bases between. Here the CDR3 reads CASSTHYEQYF. In DNA, the CDR3 is TGTGCCAGCAGTACTCACTACGAGCAGTACTTC.

The gene calls are TRBV6-2 or TRBV6-3 and TRBJ2-3, with TRBD2 matching 8 bases. With V trimmed by 5 bases and J by 4 bases, 8 bases remained unmatched. The length of the CDR3 is 15 residues. The germline CDR1 and CDR2 sequences are MNHEY and SVGEGT. CDR3 region: CASSPIAGSADTQYF. In nucleotides, the CDR3 is TGTGCCAGCAGTCCCATAGCGGGGTCGGCAGATACGCAGTATTTT.